A single sample is the source of the 5 T cell receptor beta chains below, sequenced in a study of early T cells in non-severe SARS-CoV-2 infection. One entry per CDR3 protein, called by TCRdb with MiXCR from the 5' RACE reads. The sample yields tens of thousands of distinct CDR3 sequences, around 15% seen once. The sequenced sample consisted of whole blood. These receptors were obtained from an adult who was a healthcare worker with PCR-confirmed SARS-CoV-2 infection or an uninfected control (not recorded which).

Remarks on this clonotype: A much larger clone lies one base from this, so it may be a read error. The chain combines TRBV7-8 with TRBJ2-7; 7 bases map to TRBD2. This CDR3 is 15 amino acids long. From germline, CDR1 is SGHVS and CDR2 FQNEAQ. In DNA, the CDR3 is TGTGCCGGCAGCTTAGAGGGGACTACCCCCTACGAGCAGTACTTC. This translates into CAGSLEGTTPYEQYF. Filled out from reference TRBV7-8 and TRBJ2-7, the complete variable domain reads GAGVSQSPRYKVAKRGQDVALRCDPISGHVSLFWYQQALGQGPEFLTYFQNEAQLDKSGLPSDRFFAERPEGSVSTLKIQRTQQEDSAVYLCAGSLEGTTPYEQYFGPGTRLTVT.

The rearrangement joins TRBV14 to TRBJ1-2; 8 positions match TRBD1. V was pared by 0 bases and J by 6 bases, with 9 bases of the junction left unmatched. The germline gives CDR1 SGHDN, CDR2 FVKESK. This CDR3 has 16 amino acids. The CDR3 DNA is TGTGCCAGCAGCCAAGATTTGGCAGGGGGCGTGAATGGCTACACCTTC. Amino acids: CASSQDLAGGVNGYTF.

This clonotype was detected many times. The chain combines TRBV20-1 with TRBJ2-7; 11 nucleotides match TRBD2. J gave up 3 bases and V 0 bases, and 7 bases lay outside the gene matches. This CDR3 has 16 residues. The germline V gene encodes CDR1 DFQATT and CDR2 SNEGSKA (reference sequence). This chain's CDR3 is CSARDQDTSGGYEQYF. CDR3 in DNA: TGCAGTGCTAGAGATCAGGACACTAGCGGGGGCTACGAGCAGTACTTC.

This clonotype was counted a few times. The chain carries TRBV24-1 and TRBJ2-3; the D gene is possibly TRBD2 (7 bases). The CDR3 runs 16 residues. Germline-derived CDR1 and CDR2 are KGHDR and SFDVKD. V lost 5 bases and J 5 bases, leaving 19 bases between the germline ends. This CDR3 reads CATSVRGGLPEDTQYF. CDR3 nucleotides: TGTGCCACCAGTGTGAGGGGGGGGCTTCCGGAAGATACGCAGTATTTT.

The gene calls are TRBV9 and TRBJ2-1, with D possibly called TRBD1 or TRBD2 (5 bases each). The CDR3 is made up of 16 amino acids. V shed 3 bases and J shed 4 bases, with 17 bases lying between them. The germline V gene has CDR1 SGDLS and CDR2 YYNGEE. DNA of the CDR3: TGTGCCAGCAGCGGCACTAGGGACCCTTTATACAATGAGCAGTTCTTC. It encodes CASSGTRDPLYNEQFF.